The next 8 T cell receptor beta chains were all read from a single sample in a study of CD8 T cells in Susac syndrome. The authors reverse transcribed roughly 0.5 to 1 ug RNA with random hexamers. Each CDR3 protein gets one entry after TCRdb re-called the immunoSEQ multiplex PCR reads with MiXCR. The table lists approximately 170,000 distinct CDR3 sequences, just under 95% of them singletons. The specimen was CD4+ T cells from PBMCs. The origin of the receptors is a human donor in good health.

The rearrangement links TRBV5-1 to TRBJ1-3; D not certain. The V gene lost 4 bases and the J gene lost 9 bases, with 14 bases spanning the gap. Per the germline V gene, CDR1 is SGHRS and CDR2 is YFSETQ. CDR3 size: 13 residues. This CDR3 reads CASSPPWSTTIYF. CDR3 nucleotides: TGCGCCAGCAGCCCGCCGTGGTCTACCACCATATATTTT.

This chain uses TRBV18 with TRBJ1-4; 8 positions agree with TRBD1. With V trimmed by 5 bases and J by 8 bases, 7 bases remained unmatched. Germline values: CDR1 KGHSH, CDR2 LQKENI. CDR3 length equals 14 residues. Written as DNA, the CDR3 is TGTGCCAGCTCAGACGGACAGGGTGAGGAAAAACTGTTTTTT. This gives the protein CASSDGQGEEKLFF.

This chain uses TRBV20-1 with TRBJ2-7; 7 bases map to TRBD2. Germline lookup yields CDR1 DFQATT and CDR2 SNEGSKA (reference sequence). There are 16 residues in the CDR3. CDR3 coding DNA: TGCAGCCTCAATGGGAATCCCGGGGGGACCAGTGAAGAGCAGTACTTC. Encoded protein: CSLNGNPGGTSEEQYF.

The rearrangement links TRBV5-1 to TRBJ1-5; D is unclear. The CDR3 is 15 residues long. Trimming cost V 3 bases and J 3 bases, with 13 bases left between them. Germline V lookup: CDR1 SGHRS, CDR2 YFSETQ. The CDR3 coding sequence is TGCGCCAGCAGCTACTCCGGCCAGGTCAATCAGCCCCAGCATTTT. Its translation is CASSYSGQVNQPQHF.

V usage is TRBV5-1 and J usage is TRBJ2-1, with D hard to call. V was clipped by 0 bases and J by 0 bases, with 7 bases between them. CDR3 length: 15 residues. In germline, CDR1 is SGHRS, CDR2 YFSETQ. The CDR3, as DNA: TGCGCCAGCAGCTTGGTAGAGAGCTCCTACAATGAGCAGTTCTTC. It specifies CASSLVESSYNEQFF.

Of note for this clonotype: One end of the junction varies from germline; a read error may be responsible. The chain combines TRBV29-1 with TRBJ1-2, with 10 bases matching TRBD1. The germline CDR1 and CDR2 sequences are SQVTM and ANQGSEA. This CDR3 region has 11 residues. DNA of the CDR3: TGTACGGGACAGGGGTACTATGGCTACACCTTC. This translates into CTGQGYYGYTF.

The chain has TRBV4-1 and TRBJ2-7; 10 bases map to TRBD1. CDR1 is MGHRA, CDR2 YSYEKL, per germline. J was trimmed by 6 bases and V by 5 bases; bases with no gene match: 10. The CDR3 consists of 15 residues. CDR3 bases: TGCGCCAGCAGCGCGAGGGACAGGGGACGGGGCGAGCAGTACTTC. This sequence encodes CASSARDRGRGEQYF.

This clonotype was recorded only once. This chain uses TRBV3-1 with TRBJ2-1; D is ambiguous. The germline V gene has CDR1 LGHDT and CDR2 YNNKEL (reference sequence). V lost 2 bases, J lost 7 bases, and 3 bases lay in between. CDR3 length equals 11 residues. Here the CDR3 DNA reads TGTGCCAGCAGCCAAAGGAATGAGCAGTTCTTC. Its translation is CASSQRNEQFF.